The source of this T cell receptor delta chain is a study of human gamma delta and Vdelta1 T cells. In germline, CDR1 is TSWWSYY, CDR2 QGS. The CDR3 is 23 amino acids. V was pared by 1 base and J by 1 base, with 34 bases between. Of note for this clone: This likely stems from a read error, as it lies one base from a far larger clone.

TCRdb redid the clone calls on the PCR reads with CATT. The sample has 1,400 to 1,500 delta-chain clones, roughly 37% seen once; the top ten hold around 5.1%. The sequencing input was Vdelta1 gamma-delta T cells from blood. The rearrangement uses TRDV1 and TRDJ1, with D maybe TRDD2 (5 bases). This TCR derives from a human donor in good health. The CDR3 region is CALGERAYGQQTFPTLCTDKLIF. The CDR3 region has the DNA TGTGCTCTTGGGGAACGGGCCTACGGTCAGCAAACCTTTCCAACCCTGTGCACCGATAAACTCATCTTT.